Below are 13 T cell receptor beta chains sequenced from a single sample in a study of cytomegalovirus exposure and HLA in healthy donors. With 60 Vbeta and 13 Jbeta primers, the PCR was carried out. Only in-frame clones appear in the TCRdb table, and some are missing; sequencing was by immunoSEQ multiplex PCR. The table for this sample gives about 55,000 clones. The material sequenced was PBMCs. All receptors come from a man over 45 in good health and CMV-seropositive.

This chain connects TRBV4-1 to TRBJ2-7, with 8 positions matching TRBD1. The germline gives CDR1 MGHRA, CDR2 YSYEKL. V lost 3 bases and J lost 7; bases outside the gene matches: 17. The CDR3 is made up of 17 amino acids. This CDR3 is CASSHSTGVILRSEQYF. The CDR3 DNA follows: TGCGCCAGCAGCCACTCGACAGGGGTAATCCTCAGGAGTGAGCAGTACTTC.

The V gene is TRBV7-9, the J gene TRBJ2-7; 7 bases map to TRBD1. Trimming at V came to 5 bases and at J to 2 bases, leaving 9 bases not matched to a gene. Germline loops: CDR1 SEHNR, CDR2 FQNEAQ (reference sequence). This CDR3 contains 15 residues. CDR3 coding DNA: TGTGCCAGCAGCCGACCACAGGGGCCGACCTACGAGCAGTACTTC. Residues: CASSRPQGPTYEQYF.

The chain combines TRBV7-9 with TRBJ1-1; D perhaps matches TRBD1 (5 bases). The CDR3 spans 12 residues. The ends were cut back, 6 bases at V and 4 bases at J, with 9 bases in the middle. Germline-derived CDR1 and CDR2 are SEHNR and FQNEAQ (reference sequence). The CDR3 reads CASRFGATEAFF. The CDR3 DNA follows: TGTGCCAGCAGATTTGGGGCCACTGAAGCTTTCTTT.

CDR3 region: CASSYYPGTGTYEQYF. The CDR3 region has the DNA TGTGCCAGCAGTTACTACCCTGGGACAGGGACCTACGAGCAGTACTTC. The chain combines TRBV6-5 with TRBJ2-7; 9 bases line up with TRBD1. The germline V gene encodes CDR1 MNHEY and CDR2 SVGAGI. This CDR3 region has 16 residues. V gave up 1 base and J gave up 2 bases; unmatched junction bases: 6.

The chain links TRBV25-1 to TRBJ1-5; a possible D gene is TRBD1 (6 bases). CDR3 length equals 14 residues. From germline, CDR1 is MGHDK and CDR2 SYGVNS. Trimming removed 3 bases at V and 2 bases at J, with 8 bases between. The CDR3 bases are TGTGCCAGCAGTGAGGCAGGGGGCAATCAGCCCCAGCATTTT. Translating gives CASSEAGGNQPQHF.

This chain links TRBV5-1 with TRBJ2-1, with 8 bases matching TRBD1. After removal of 2 bases from V and 8 bases from J, the junction contained 6 bases not matched to a gene. Germline V gene data show CDR1 as SGHRS and CDR2 as YFSETQ. The CDR3 has 14 amino acids. CDR3 amino acids: CASSFNRGSDEQFF. In DNA, the CDR3 is TGCGCCAGCAGCTTCAACAGGGGGTCGGATGAGCAGTTCTTC.

J is TRBJ1-1 and V is TRBV5-5; no firm D call. Trimming shortened V by 1 base and J by 7 bases, and 5 bases separated the two germline ends. CDR3 size: 11 residues. Per the germline V gene, CDR1 is SGHKS and CDR2 is YYEKEE (reference sequence). For the CDR3, the DNA is TGTGCCAGCAGCTTGACAGTTGAAGCTTTCTTT. Protein: CASSLTVEAFF.

V is TRBV4-3 and J is TRBJ2-3; 12 bases are shared with TRBD2. The ends lost 1 base at V and 2 bases at J; junction bases unmatched: 1. Germline CDR1 and CDR2: LGHNA and YSLEER. The CDR3 contains 16 residues. CDR3 residues: CASSQASGRDTDTQYF. The CDR3 nucleotides are TGCGCCAGCAGCCAAGCTAGCGGGAGGGACACAGATACGCAGTATTTT.

The chain has TRBV6-5 and TRBJ1-1; the match to TRBD1 covers 7 bases. Per the germline V gene, CDR1 is MNHEY and CDR2 is SVGAGI. CDR3 length equals 13 residues. The V segment lost 6 bases and the J segment 4 bases; nucleotides outside the gene matches: 5. The CDR3 sequence is CASRPPGGTEAFF. CDR3 DNA sequence: TGTGCCAGCAGACCCCCAGGGGGCACTGAAGCTTTCTTT.

V gene TRBV18 combines with J gene TRBJ2-2; 9 nucleotides match TRBD1. CDR3 length: 15 residues. Per the germline V gene, CDR1 is KGHSH and CDR2 is LQKENI. V was pared by 2 bases and J by 5 bases, with 3 bases of the junction left unmatched. The CDR3 spells CASSPGTGMTGELFF. CDR3 DNA: TGTGCCAGCTCACCAGGGACAGGGATGACCGGGGAGCTGTTTTTT. Full variable domain (remainder filled in from reference TRBV18 and TRBJ2-2): NAGVMQNPRHLVRRRGQEARLRCSPMKGHSHVYWYRQLPEEGLKFMVYLQKENIIDESGMPKERFSAEFPKEGPSILRIQQVVRGDSAAYFCASSPGTGMTGELFFGEGSRLTVL.

V and J are TRBV19 and TRBJ1-2; D gene unclear. The CDR3 consists of 14 residues. V shed 4 bases and J shed 2 bases, with 11 bases lying between them. Per the germline V gene, CDR1 is LNHDA and CDR2 is SQIVND (reference sequence). Written as DNA, the CDR3 is TGTGCCAGTAGTACGACGGACTCGAACTATGGCTACACCTTC. Translation gives CASSTTDSNYGYTF.

CDR3 bases: TGCAGCGTTAGCGGGGTCGGAGATACGCAGTATTTT. Protein sequence: CSVSGVGDTQYF. The chain couples TRBV29-1 to TRBJ2-3; the match to TRBD2 covers 7 bases. Germline CDR1 is SQVTM and CDR2 is ANQGSEA. Trimming cost V 5 bases and J 5 bases; bases outside gene matches: 4. The CDR3 has 12 residues.

The chain links TRBV13 to TRBJ1-1; D is perhaps TRBD1 (6 bases). V dropped 2 bases and J dropped 4 bases, with 17 bases sitting between them. The CDR3 covers 16 residues. The germline gives CDR1 PRHDT, CDR2 FYEKMQ (reference sequence). The CDR3 is CASSLFTRGRGTEAFF. CDR3 nucleotides: TGTGCCAGCAGCTTATTCACCCGGGGCAGGGGCACTGAAGCTTTCTTT.